A selection of T cell receptor beta chains follows, all from one sample in a study of Graves' ophthalmopathy and Graves' hyperthyroidism. One entry per CDR3 protein, called by TCRdb with MiXCR from the multiplex PCR reads. Among 740,000 or so distinct CDR3 sequences listed, 35% to 50% were seen once. The sequencing input was peripheral blood. The receptor source for this set is an adult man with Graves' ophthalmopathy. CDR3s include the opening cysteine and the closing phenylalanine or tryptophan. Fields, in order: CDR3 protein, CDR3 DNA, D gene, clone size, J gene, V gene. D genes are given only for firm matches. The listing skips clone size in some rows; elsewhere it reads once, few, many or a size class.

CDR3 protein: CASSPGTGDYQETQYF
CDR3 DNA: TGTGCCAGCAGCCCTGGGACAGGGGACTACCAAGAGACCCAGTACTTC
D gene: TRBD1
clone size: .
J gene: TRBJ2-5
V gene: TRBV5-8

CDR3 protein: CASHLTYEQYF
CDR3 DNA: TGTGCCAGCCACCTCACCTACGAGCAGTACTTC
D gene: .
clone size: many
J gene: TRBJ2-7
V gene: TRBV2

CDR3 protein: CASSSPSGAGEQYF
CDR3 DNA: TGTGCCAGCAGCTCCCCAAGCGGGGCGGGGGAGCAGTACTTC
D gene: TRBD2
clone size: .
J gene: TRBJ2-7
V gene: TRBV7-9

CDR3 protein: CAWSGRGQGNEQYF
CDR3 DNA: TGTGCCTGGAGTGGTAGGGGACAGGGGAACGAGCAGTACTTC
D gene: TRBD1
clone size: .
J gene: TRBJ2-7
V gene: TRBV30

CDR3 protein: CSAIRGNQPQHF
CDR3 DNA: TGCAGTGCCATACGGGGAAATCAGCCCCAGCATTTT
D gene: .
clone size: many
J gene: TRBJ1-5
V gene: TRBV20-1

CDR3 protein: CASRGAGTTQETQYF
CDR3 DNA: TGTGCCAGTAGAGGAGCAGGGACCACTCAAGAGACCCAGTACTTC
D gene: .
clone size: many
J gene: TRBJ2-5
V gene: TRBV19

CDR3 protein: CASSASRLQETQYF
CDR3 DNA: TGTGCCAGCAGCGCCTCGAGGCTCCAAGAGACCCAGTACTTC
D gene: .
clone size: many
J gene: TRBJ2-5
V gene: TRBV11-2

CDR3 protein: CASSTKPGQVNEKLFF
CDR3 DNA: TGTGCCAGTAGTACGAAACCGGGACAGGTTAATGAAAAACTGTTTTTT
D gene: TRBD1
clone size: .
J gene: TRBJ1-4
V gene: TRBV19

CDR3 protein: CASSPKLGAGPTEAFF
CDR3 DNA: TGTGCCAGCAGCCCTAAATTGGGGGCAGGGCCGACTGAAGCTTTCTTT
D gene: .
clone size: .
J gene: TRBJ1-1
V gene: TRBV7-8

CDR3 protein: CASSESGNTEAFF
CDR3 DNA: TGCGCCAGCAGTGAGTCTGGGAACACTGAAGCTTTCTTT
D gene: .
clone size: many
J gene: TRBJ1-1
V gene: TRBV10-2

CDR3 protein: CAISENRGGETQHF
CDR3 DNA: TGTGCCATCAGTGAGAACAGGGGAGGGGAGACCCAGCATTTT
D gene: TRBD1
clone size: .
J gene: TRBJ1-5
V gene: TRBV10-3

CDR3 protein: CASSQDRGENQPQHF
CDR3 DNA: TGTGCCAGCAGCCAAGACAGGGGGGAGAATCAGCCCCAGCATTTT
D gene: TRBD1
clone size: few
J gene: TRBJ1-5
V gene: TRBV9

CDR3 protein: CASSQDWTGGRETQYF
CDR3 DNA: TGTGCCAGCAGCCAAGATTGGACAGGGGGCAGGGAGACCCAGTACTTC
D gene: TRBD1
clone size: few
J gene: TRBJ2-5
V gene: TRBV7-9

CDR3 protein: CSASSGNSNQPQHF
CDR3 DNA: TGCAGTGCTAGTAGTGGAAATAGCAATCAGCCCCAGCATTTT
D gene: .
clone size: few
J gene: TRBJ1-5
V gene: TRBV20-1

CDR3 protein: CASSSPSRNQPQHF
CDR3 DNA: TGTGCCAGTAGTAGCCCGTCCCGGAATCAGCCCCAGCATTTT
D gene: .
clone size: many
J gene: TRBJ1-5
V gene: TRBV19

CDR3 protein: CASSRGRGDTEAFF
CDR3 DNA: TGCGCCAGCTCCAGGGGTAGGGGCGACACTGAAGCTTTCTTT
D gene: .
clone size: many
J gene: TRBJ1-1
V gene: TRBV10-1

CDR3 protein: CASGYLDEQYF
CDR3 DNA: TGTGCCAGCGGGTATCTGGACGAGCAGTACTTC
D gene: .
clone size: .
J gene: TRBJ2-7
V gene: TRBV12-3/TRBV12-4

CDR3 protein: CASSGGAMRQETQYF
CDR3 DNA: TGTGCCAGCAGCGGGGGGGCGATGCGCCAAGAGACCCAGTACTTC
D gene: .
clone size: .
J gene: TRBJ2-5
V gene: TRBV9

CDR3 protein: CASSEGWASGNQPQHF
CDR3 DNA: TGTGCCAGCAGTGAAGGTTGGGCGTCTGGGAATCAGCCCCAGCATTTT
D gene: .
clone size: few
J gene: TRBJ1-5
V gene: TRBV10-3

CDR3 protein: CASSLEPGRNEKLFF
CDR3 DNA: TGCGCCAGCAGCTTGGAGCCAGGGAGGAACGAAAAACTGTTTTTT
D gene: .
clone size: .
J gene: TRBJ1-4
V gene: TRBV10-2

CDR3 protein: CAAGEGLDYGYTF
CDR3 DNA: TGTGCCGCCGGGGAGGGACTCGACTATGGCTACACCTTC
D gene: .
clone size: .
J gene: TRBJ1-2
V gene: TRBV27

CDR3 protein: CAISEMEMNTEAFF
CDR3 DNA: TGTGCCATCAGTGAGATGGAGATGAACACTGAAGCTTTCTTT
D gene: .
clone size: many
J gene: TRBJ1-1
V gene: TRBV10-3